The clone carrying this TCR beta chain was seen more than once but under ten times. Its specificity is not known. Unique molecular identifiers were carried by the TCR beta cDNA libraries. Once about 0.95 to 10 million T cells were used, hundreds of thousands of cDNA molecules resulted. MiXCR, applied by TCRdb to the PCR reads, yields one record per CDR3 protein. Of hundreds of thousands of distinct CDR3 sequences listed, approximately 60% are singletons. This sample stems from a study of post-analysis software for immune sequencing data. Looking at the study overall: Multiple sclerosis in the patients followed relapsing-remitting, secondary progressive and progressive-relapsing courses.

General study findings and limits: Elevated frequency relative to controls characterized four or five TRBV segments in patients, TRBV5-6, TRBV5-1 and TRBV20-1 among them. Samples sharing a preparation batch grouped tightly together when assessed by F measure. Comparison with controls showed significantly lower normalized Chao1 diversity in multiple sclerosis patients.

The CDR3 length is 16 residues. The V end lost 7 bases, the J end lost 0 bases, and 19 bases lay between the germline ends. Germline CDR1 and CDR2: SQVTM and ANQGSEA. Sample: blood. The chain is built from TRBV29-1 and TRBJ2-1; no firm D call. The TCR sequence derives from a girl aged 2-10 years with multiple sclerosis. In nucleotides, the CDR3 is TGCAGCGCCCTGGTGGGCGGCCGAAGCTCCTACAATGAGCAGTTCTTC. This gives the protein CSALVGGRSSYNEQFF.